The 6 T cell receptor beta chains given below trace back to one sample, sequenced in a study of response to subunit inactivated influenza vaccine. TCRdb fed the RT-PCR reads into MiXCR, producing one record per CDR3 protein. The sample holds 700,000 to 900,000 distinct CDR3 sequences, 21% seen once. Sequencing used PBMCs from blood, obtained around 5 days after vaccination. All receptors come from a man in his forties or fifties who received an inactivated influenza vaccine.

This chain uses TRBV5-6 with TRBJ2-3; D might be TRBD1 or TRBD2, each matching 5 bases. The CDR3 sequence is 17 residues long. Germline lookup yields CDR1 SGHDT and CDR2 YYEEEE. V gave up 3 bases and J gave up 6 bases, with 23 bases separating them. The CDR3: CASSYLVRDGHKDTQYF. In nucleotides, the CDR3 is TGTGCCAGCAGCTATCTTGTGAGGGACGGGCATAAGGATACGCAGTATTTT.

This clonotype was observed a handful of times. The V call is TRBV5-6, the J call TRBJ2-3, with D tentatively TRBD1 (5 bases). Trimming shortened V by 6 bases and J by 0 bases, and 14 bases separated the two germline ends. There are 15 residues in the CDR3. Germline-derived CDR1 and CDR2 are SGHDT and YYEEEE. The CDR3 DNA reads as TGTGCCAGCAACCCGACAGTGACTAGCACAGATACGCAGTATTTT. The encoded protein is CASNPTVTSTDTQYF.

This clonotype was picked up a small number of times. The chain is built from TRBV7-2 and TRBJ2-7, with D tentatively TRBD1 or TRBD2 (5 bases each). From germline, CDR1 is SGHTA and CDR2 FQGNSA. The CDR3 is 15 residues long. Trimming shortened V by 5 bases and J by 3 bases, and 17 bases separated the two germline ends. The CDR3 spells CASSHDSPRGYEQYF. CDR3 bases: TGTGCCAGCAGCCACGACAGCCCGAGGGGCTACGAGCAGTACTTC.

This clonotype was detected a few times. The CDR3 loop is CASSYPGLAGYEQYF. CDR3 nucleotides: TGTGCCAGCAGTTACCCCGGGCTAGCGGGCTACGAGCAGTACTTC. J is TRBJ2-7 and V is TRBV6-2 or TRBV6-3; 8 nucleotides agree with TRBD2. Germline assignment: CDR1 MNHEY and CDR2 SVGEGT. The CDR3 extends over 15 amino acids. With V trimmed by 2 bases and J by 3 bases, 6 bases remained unmatched.

The chain recombines TRBV7-2 with TRBJ1-3; TRBD1 aligns across 8 bases. The CDR3 runs 14 residues. CDR1 is SGHTA, CDR2 FQGNSA, per germline. V lost 5 bases and J lost 6; bases outside the gene matches: 6. CDR3 loop: CASSPGQGTNTIYF. The CDR3 nucleotides are TGTGCCAGCAGCCCAGGACAGGGCACAAACACCATATATTTT.

This clonotype was picked up a small number of times. This sequence joins TRBV20-1 and TRBJ1-1; D not certain. V lost 7 bases and J 0 bases, leaving 6 bases between the germline ends. The CDR3 loop spans 11 amino acids. Looked up from germline, CDR1 is DFQATT and CDR2 is SNEGSKA (reference sequence). The CDR3 sequence is CSVLMNTEAFF. CDR3 sequence (DNA): TGCAGTGTTCTGATGAACACTGAAGCTTTCTTT.